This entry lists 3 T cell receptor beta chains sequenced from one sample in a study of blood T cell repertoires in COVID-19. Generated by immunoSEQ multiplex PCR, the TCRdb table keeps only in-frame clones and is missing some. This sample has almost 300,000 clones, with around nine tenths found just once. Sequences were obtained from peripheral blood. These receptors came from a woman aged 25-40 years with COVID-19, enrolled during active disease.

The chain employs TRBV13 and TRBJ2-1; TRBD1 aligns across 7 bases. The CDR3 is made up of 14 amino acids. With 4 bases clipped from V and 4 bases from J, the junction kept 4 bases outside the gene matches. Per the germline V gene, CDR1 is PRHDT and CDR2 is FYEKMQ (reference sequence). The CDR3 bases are TGTGCCAGCAGCTCGGGACAGCCGTACAATGAGCAGTTCTTC. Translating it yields CASSSGQPYNEQFF.

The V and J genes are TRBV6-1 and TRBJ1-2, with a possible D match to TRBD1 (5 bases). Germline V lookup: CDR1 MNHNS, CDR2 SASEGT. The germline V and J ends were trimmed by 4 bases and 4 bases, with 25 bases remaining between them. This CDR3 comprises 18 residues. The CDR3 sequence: CASSAFKPGGVLGYGYTF. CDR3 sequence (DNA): TGTGCCAGCAGTGCGTTTAAGCCCGGGGGGGTATTGGGCTATGGCTACACCTTC.

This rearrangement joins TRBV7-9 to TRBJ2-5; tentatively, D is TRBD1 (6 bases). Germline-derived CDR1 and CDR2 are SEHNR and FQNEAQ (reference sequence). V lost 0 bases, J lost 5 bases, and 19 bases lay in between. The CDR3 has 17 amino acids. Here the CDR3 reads CASSLAGTGPTGETQYF. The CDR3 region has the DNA TGTGCCAGCAGCTTAGCGGGAACAGGGCCCACCGGGGAGACCCAGTACTTC.